This T cell receptor beta chain was found in a study of regulatory T cells in long-lasting Graves disease. Findings and limits, study-wide: Reduced TCR diversity was observed in persistent Graves' patients versus newly diagnosed patients.

Time point meaning: newly diagnosed GD, antithyroid drugs for less than 3 months. Preparation of the TCR library used RNA extracted from PBMCs. Graves' disease diagnoses followed American Thyroid Association guidelines. This CDR3 has 14 amino acids. V was pared by 5 bases and J by 2 bases, with 5 bases of the junction left unmatched. Germline CDR1 LNHNV, CDR2 YYDKDF (reference sequence). In the case of this clonotype: Its antigen is still unknown.

Arm-PCR of CDR3 regions and iRepertoire HTBI primers were used to build TCR beta libraries. Using its own MiXCR run on the multiplex PCR reads, TCRdb lists one record per CDR3 protein. Here the sample spans around 400,000 distinct CDR3 sequences, 15% to 17% being singletons. Sequenced here: peripheral blood mononuclear cells (PBMCs), sampled at new diagnosis, from a patient treated with antithyroid drugs. The chain combines TRBV15 with TRBJ2-5; 7 bases are shared with TRBD2. This clonotype was sampled from a female donor with Graves disease. The CDR3 spells CATSLTGGQETQYF. As DNA, the CDR3 is TGTGCCACCAGCCTTACCGGGGGGCAAGAGACCCAGTACTTC.